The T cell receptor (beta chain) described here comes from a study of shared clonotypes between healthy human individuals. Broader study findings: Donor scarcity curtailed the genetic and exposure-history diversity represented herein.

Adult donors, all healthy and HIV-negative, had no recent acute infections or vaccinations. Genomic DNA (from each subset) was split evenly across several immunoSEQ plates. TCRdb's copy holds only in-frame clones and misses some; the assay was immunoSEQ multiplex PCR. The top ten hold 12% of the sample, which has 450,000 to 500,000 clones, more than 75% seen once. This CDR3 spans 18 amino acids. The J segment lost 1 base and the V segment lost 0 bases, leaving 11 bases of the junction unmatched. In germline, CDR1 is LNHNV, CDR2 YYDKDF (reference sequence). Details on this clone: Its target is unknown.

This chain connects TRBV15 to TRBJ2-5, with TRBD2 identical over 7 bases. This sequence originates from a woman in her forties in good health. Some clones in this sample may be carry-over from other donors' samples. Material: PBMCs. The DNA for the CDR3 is TGTGCCACCAGCAGAGATCTTGCGGCGGGAGTCCGCCAAGAGACCCAGTACTTC. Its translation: CATSRDLAAGVRQETQYF.